The next 22 T cell receptor beta chains were all read from a single sample in a study of OX40 agonist ivuxolimab in advanced cancers. Using immunoSEQ multiplex PCR, the repertoire was profiled, and TCRdb retains in-frame clones only, with some absent. The sample carries about 150,000 clones, 94% recorded once. The sequencing used CD4+ or CD8+ T cells sorted from blood, collected in a trial of the OX40 agonist ivuxolimab. These receptors all come from an adult with an advanced solid tumor such as melanoma, head and neck, liver or kidney cancer.

The CDR3 bases are TGTGCCAGCAGCTTAGCGAATGGCGGGGAGCTGTTTTTT. Translation gives CASSLANGGELFF. The chain carries TRBV7-9 and TRBJ2-2; D is unclear. Germline lookup yields CDR1 SEHNR and CDR2 FQNEAQ (reference sequence). The germline V and J ends were trimmed by 0 bases and 7 bases, with 6 bases remaining between them. The CDR3 totals 13 residues.

The chain recombines TRBV7-2 with TRBJ1-1, with a possible D match to TRBD1 (5 bases). The CDR3 sequence is 12 residues long. Germline V lookup: CDR1 SGHTA, CDR2 FQGNSA. Trimming shortened V by 5 bases and J by 6 bases, and 10 bases separated the two germline ends. The CDR3 region has the DNA TGTGCCAGCAGCGCGACAGCTCCTGAAGCTTTCTTT. This encodes CASSATAPEAFF.

This clone was seen only once. V and J are TRBV11-2 and TRBJ2-3, with D perhaps matching TRBD1 (6 bases). Per germline, CDR1 SGHAT and CDR2 FQNNGV. The CDR3 covers 14 residues. The ends were cut back, 4 bases at V and 4 bases at J, with 12 bases in the middle. This chain's CDR3 is CASSSGTSPDTQYF. The CDR3 nucleotides are TGTGCCAGCAGCTCGGGGACATCGCCAGATACGCAGTATTTT.

The rearrangement joins TRBV28 to TRBJ2-7, with unresolved D. The germline V gene has CDR1 MDHEN and CDR2 SYDVKM. This CDR3 region has 15 residues. Deletions cut 3 bases from V and 1 base from J, with 13 bases between. The CDR3 protein is CASSLWAYRSYEQYF. Written as DNA, the CDR3 is TGTGCCAGCAGTTTGTGGGCCTACCGGTCCTACGAGCAGTACTTC. The variable domain in full, completed from reference TRBV28 and TRBJ2-7, reads DVKVTQSSRYLVKRTGEKVFLECVQDMDHENMFWYRQDPGLGLRLIYFSYDVKMKEKGDIPEGYSVSREKKERFSLILESASTNQTSMYLCASSLWAYRSYEQYFGPGTRLTVT.

The chain links TRBV7-8 to TRBJ2-5, with a weak D call TRBD1 (6 bases). With 4 bases removed from V and 2 bases from J, the gap between germline ends came to 8 bases. There are 13 residues in the CDR3. CDR1 is SGHVS, CDR2 FQNEAQ, per germline. CDR3 sequence: CASSSGQQETQYF. As DNA, the CDR3 is TGTGCCAGCAGCTCAGGACAGCAAGAGACCCAGTACTTC.

This chain joins TRBV19 and TRBJ1-2, with 9 bases identical to TRBD1. Germline-derived CDR1 and CDR2 are LNHDA and SQIVND (reference sequence). V gave up 6 bases and J gave up 3 bases; unmatched junction bases: 8. This CDR3 contains 15 residues. The CDR3 here is CASRYRDRADYGYTF. In DNA form, the CDR3 reads TGTGCCAGTAGATACCGGGACAGGGCGGACTATGGCTACACCTTC.

The CDR3 loop is CASSPGQGAGQPQHF. CDR3 nucleotide sequence: TGTGCCAGCAGCCCAGGCCAGGGGGCGGGTCAGCCCCAGCATTTT. This chain joins TRBV11-2 and TRBJ1-5; 8 bases line up with TRBD1. Trimming removed 5 bases from V and 6 bases from J; junction bases left unmatched: 9. This CDR3 contains 15 residues. Germline loops: CDR1 SGHAT, CDR2 FQNNGV.

The V and J genes are TRBV4-3 and TRBJ1-1; 7 positions agree with TRBD1. Germline CDR1 and CDR2: LGHNA and YSLEER. The CDR3 totals 16 residues. V shed 2 bases and J 0 bases; nucleotides not matched to a gene: 6. The CDR3 nucleotides read TGCGCCAGCAGCCAAATCCCCGGGACAGTGAACACTGAAGCTTTCTTT. This encodes CASSQIPGTVNTEAFF.

V usage is TRBV28 and J usage is TRBJ1-2; D unclear. This CDR3 spans 12 amino acids. V lost 2 bases and J lost 5, with 6 bases in between. From germline, CDR1 is MDHEN and CDR2 SYDVKM. The CDR3 sequence is CASSLTTYGYTF. CDR3 bases: TGTGCCAGCAGTTTAACGACTTATGGCTACACCTTC.

This chain uses TRBV6-5 with TRBJ2-7; a weak D match, TRBD2 (6 bases). Germline CDR1 reads MNHEY; CDR2 reads SVGAGI. The germline V and J ends were trimmed by 2 bases and 2 bases, with 16 bases remaining between them. The CDR3 has 16 residues. CDR3 coding DNA: TGTGCCAGCAGTTACGCGGGATTAGCGCTTACCTACGAGCAGTACTTC. Encoded protein: CASSYAGLALTYEQYF.

This chain uses TRBV4-1 with TRBJ2-3, with D tentatively TRBD1 or TRBD2 (5 bases each). The CDR3 runs to 13 residues. V gave up 1 base and J gave up 9 bases, with 11 bases separating them. The germline gives CDR1 MGHRA, CDR2 YSYEKL. The CDR3 spells CASSQGGRTTQYF. The CDR3 coding sequence is TGCGCCAGCAGCCAAGGGGGGAGAACCACGCAGTATTTT.

This chain joins TRBV6-6 and TRBJ1-2, with TRBD1 matching 7 bases. The V gene end was trimmed by 4 bases and the J gene end by 2 bases; junction bases not matched to a gene: 4. CDR3 length: 14 amino acids. From germline, CDR1 is MNHNY and CDR2 SVGAGI (reference sequence). CDR3 DNA sequence: TGTGCCAGCAGTTCGGCAGGGGGAAACTATGGCTACACCTTC. This encodes CASSSAGGNYGYTF.

This clone came up once. The chain links TRBV19 to TRBJ2-7, with 7 nucleotides matching TRBD1. After removal of 5 bases from V and 2 bases from J, the junction contained 3 bases not matched to a gene. This CDR3 region has 13 residues. The germline CDR1 and CDR2 sequences are LNHDA and SQIVND (reference sequence). Written as DNA, the CDR3 is TGTGCCAGTAGTTCGGGACAGACCTACGAGCAGTACTTC. Translation: CASSSGQTYEQYF.

The CDR3 is CASSQVGRDGPEQYF. CDR3 DNA: TGCGCCAGCAGCCAAGTAGGGCGCGACGGGCCCGAGCAGTACTTC. The chain is built from TRBV4-1 and TRBJ2-7; no firm D call. This CDR3 comprises 15 residues. Germline V gives CDR1 MGHRA, CDR2 YSYEKL. Trimming left V 1 base short and J 6 bases short, with 16 bases between.

V and J are TRBV6-6 and TRBJ1-2; D not certain. V lost 0 bases and J lost 2, with 10 bases in between. Germline CDR1 is MNHNY and CDR2 is SVGAGI (reference sequence). This CDR3 comprises 15 residues. CDR3 residues: CASSYSEARNYGYTF. The CDR3 region has the DNA TGTGCCAGCAGTTACTCGGAGGCAAGGAACTATGGCTACACCTTC.

A single count supports this clone. The CDR3 protein is CAISEPVDRHYGYTF. For the CDR3, the DNA is TGTGCCATCAGTGAACCCGTTGACAGACACTATGGCTACACCTTC. V gene TRBV10-3 combines with J gene TRBJ1-2, with D possibly matching TRBD1 (5 bases). Looked up from germline, CDR1 is ENHRY and CDR2 is SYGVKD. V was pared by 3 bases and J by 3 bases, with 14 bases between. The CDR3 contains 15 residues.

This clone has a single count. This chain joins TRBV19 and TRBJ2-7; no reliable D call. This CDR3 has 13 residues. V dropped 6 bases and J dropped 1 base, with 10 bases sitting between them. CDR1 is LNHDA and CDR2 is SQIVND in the germline V gene (reference sequence). This chain's CDR3 is CASSTTGSYEQYF. The CDR3 nucleotides are TGTGCCAGTAGCACGACCGGTTCCTACGAGCAGTACTTC.

The rearrangement joins TRBV5-4 to TRBJ1-6, with TRBD1 identical over 9 bases. The germline CDR1 and CDR2 sequences are SGHNT and YYREEE (reference sequence). V trimming: 4 bases; J trimming: 6 bases; junction bases outside the gene matches: 5. The CDR3 totals 15 residues. This CDR3 is CASSVPGQGNSPLHF. Written as DNA, the CDR3 is TGTGCCAGCAGCGTACCGGGACAGGGTAATTCACCCCTCCACTTT.

The chain joins TRBV5-1 to TRBJ2-2; 15 nucleotides align to TRBD2. Trimming removed 4 bases from V and 3 bases from J; junction bases left unmatched: 4. Germline CDR1 SGHRS, CDR2 YFSETQ. The CDR3 contains 17 residues. The DNA for the CDR3 is TGCGCCAGCAGCGGGGGACTAGCGGGAGGTTACACCGGGGAGCTGTTTTTT. Its protein product is CASSGGLAGGYTGELFF.

J is TRBJ2-3 and V is TRBV5-5; D is perhaps TRBD2 (6 bases). Deletions cut 3 bases from V and 4 bases from J, with 15 bases between. Germline V gene data show CDR1 as SGHKS and CDR2 as YYEKEE (reference sequence). This CDR3 contains 15 residues. The CDR3 region has the DNA TGTGCCAGCAGCTGGGGGGTACGGACCGCAGATACGCAGTATTTT. This codes for CASSWGVRTADTQYF.

The rearrangement uses TRBV5-4 and TRBJ1-3; 7 bases agree with TRBD1. V lost 3 bases, J lost 1 base, and 4 bases stayed unmatched. CDR3 length: 15 residues. Germline CDR1 and CDR2: SGHNT and YYREEE (reference sequence). CDR3 sequence reads: CASSSDRVSGNTIYF. The CDR3 region has the DNA TGTGCCAGCAGCTCCGACAGGGTGTCTGGAAACACCATATATTTT.

The chain couples TRBV9 to TRBJ2-2; D is uncertain. Germline assignment: CDR1 SGDLS and CDR2 YYNGEE. With 3 bases removed from V and 6 bases from J, the gap between germline ends came to 9 bases. The CDR3 totals 13 residues. The chain's CDR3 is CASSGPAAGELFF. The CDR3 DNA is TGTGCCAGCAGCGGACCGGCAGCCGGGGAGCTGTTTTTT.